The next 5 T cell receptor beta chains were all read from a single sample in a study of OX40 agonist ivuxolimab in advanced cancers. The data were produced by immunoSEQ multiplex PCR, yet TCRdb's version contains in-frame clones alone and is incomplete. The sample lists 90,000 to 120,000 clones, around 93% occurring once. Sequenced material: CD4+ or CD8+ T cells sorted from blood, taken in a trial of the OX40 agonist ivuxolimab. The receptors originated from an adult with an advanced solid tumor such as melanoma, head and neck, liver or kidney cancer.

Regarding this clone: In the same sample, other DNA sequences code for this CDR3. The chain employs TRBV5-4 and TRBJ2-5; 10 bases match TRBD1. Unmatched junction bases numbered 10, after V lost 4 bases and J lost 7 bases. Germline values: CDR1 SGHNT, CDR2 YYREEE (reference sequence). This CDR3 has 15 residues. The CDR3 spells CASSVAGQGVGTQYF. CDR3 DNA sequence: TGTGCCAGCAGCGTCGCTGGACAGGGGGTTGGGACCCAGTACTTC.

The J gene is TRBJ1-3, the V gene TRBV5-1; weak D call: TRBD1 (5 bases). CDR3 length: 13 residues. V was shortened by 6 bases and J by 3 bases, with 10 bases between the two germline ends. The V gene's germline CDR1 is SGHRS and CDR2 YFSETQ. The CDR3 sequence is CASTGPGGNTIYF. In nucleotides, the CDR3 is TGCGCCAGCACAGGGCCGGGTGGAAACACCATATATTTT.

V and J are TRBV11-2 and TRBJ2-4; D may match TRBD1 or TRBD2 (5 bases each). V was shortened by 0 bases and J by 9 bases, with 9 bases between the two germline ends. Germline V CDR1 and CDR2: SGHAT, FQNNGV. This CDR3 contains 13 residues. CDR3 nucleotide sequence: TGTGCCAGCAGCTTAGATCGGGGCGGCATTCAGTACTTC. It encodes CASSLDRGGIQYF.

The J gene is TRBJ1-1, the V gene TRBV6-6; D is undetermined. The CDR3 is 10 residues long. V gave up 8 bases and J gave up 2 bases, with 3 bases separating them. The germline V gene has CDR1 MNHNY and CDR2 SVGAGI (reference sequence). CDR3 region: CASLNTEAFF. The CDR3 region has the DNA TGTGCCAGCCTCAACACTGAAGCTTTCTTT.

The chain links TRBV18 to TRBJ2-7; a possible D gene is TRBD2 (5 bases). This CDR3 is 13 amino acids long. Germline loops: CDR1 KGHSH, CDR2 LQKENI. Trimming stripped 1 base from V and 3 bases from J, with 7 bases between. The CDR3 loop is CASSPQGVYEQYF. The CDR3 DNA sequence: TGTGCCAGCTCACCACAGGGAGTCTACGAGCAGTACTTC.